These 8 T cell receptor beta chains came from one sample sequenced in a study of human CD8 memory T cell subsets. Construction of TCR beta libraries was accomplished by means of UMI-labeled 5' RACE. TCRdb re-called the 5' RACE reads and catalogs CDR3 proteins one per entry, DNA excluded. This listing includes around 11,000 distinct CDR3 sequences. Material for sequencing was CD8+ T cells from PBMCs. These receptors came from a human donor in good health.

This sequence joins TRBV4-1 and TRBJ2-1. There are 13 residues in the CDR3. The germline CDR1 and CDR2 sequences are MGHRA and YSYEKL. Here the CDR3 reads CASSQDRDNEQFF.

The V call is TRBV29-1, the J call TRBJ2-7; the TRBD2 assignment by TCRdb is unverifiable without DNA. Per germline, CDR1 SQVTM and CDR2 ANQGSEA. The CDR3 consists of 16 residues. Here the CDR3 reads CSVEEDSGKSSYEQYF.

The chain couples TRBV30 to TRBJ2-7. The CDR3 loop spans 11 amino acids. Germline V lookup: CDR1 GTSNPN, CDR2 SVGIG (reference sequence). CDR3 sequence: CAWSGIYEQYF. Supplemented by reference TRBV30 and TRBJ2-7, the full variable domain reads SQTIHQWPATLVQPVGSPLSLECTVEGTSNPNLYWYRQAAGRGLQLLFYSVGIGQISSEVPQNLSASRPQDRQFILSSKKLLLSDSGFYLCAWSGIYEQYFGPGTRLTVT.

Frequency places this clonotype as medium-sized (0.01 to 0.1%). The chain joins TRBV20-1 to TRBJ1-2; TCRdb lists TRBD1, though no DNA is available to test this call. CDR1 DFQATT and CDR2 SNEGSKA come from the germline V gene (reference sequence). This CDR3 is built from 17 residues. The CDR3 sequence is CSATPFGTGTPLNGYTF.

This clonotype ranks as medium-sized in terms of frequency. The chain links TRBV29-1 to TRBJ1-1; the D call from TCRdb, TRBD1, cannot be confirmed without DNA. The CDR3 is 14 amino acids. CDR1 is SQVTM, CDR2 ANQGSEA, per germline. CDR3 loop: CSVGGPGAYTEAFF.

V usage is TRBV4-1 and J usage is TRBJ2-1; TCRdb's assignment of TRBD2 cannot be checked, as there is no DNA. The length of the CDR3 is 17 residues. Germline loops: CDR1 MGHRA, CDR2 YSYEKL. Here the CDR3 reads CASSQDLLAGGRNEQFF.

The genes are TRBV11-2 and TRBJ2-7; TCRdb lists TRBD1, though no DNA is available to test this call. The CDR3 runs to 14 residues. From germline, CDR1 is SGHAT and CDR2 FQNNGV. The CDR3 loop reads CASSLGTGTYEQYF.

V gene TRBV28 combines with J gene TRBJ1-4; TCRdb outputs TRBD1, but without DNA this stays unchecked. Germline V CDR1 and CDR2: MDHEN, SYDVKM. The CDR3 runs to 15 residues. The CDR3 loop is CASSPRTGEDEKLFF. The whole variable domain, remainder taken from reference TRBV28 and TRBJ1-4, is DVKVTQSSRYLVKRTGEKVFLECVQDMDHENMFWYRQDPGLGLRLIYFSYDVKMKEKGDIPEGYSVSREKKERFSLILESASTNQTSMYLCASSPRTGEDEKLFFGSGTQLSVL.